The clone carrying this TCR beta chain was found a few times. Its antigen remains unknown. The CDR3 totals 13 residues. CDR1 is MDHEN and CDR2 is SYDVKM in the germline V gene. V was shortened by 5 bases and J by 2 bases, with 9 bases between the two germline ends. The data stem from a study of beta chain features in type 1 diabetes. General study findings and limits: Moderate but significant shortening of TCRB CDR3s was recorded in all four CD4+ subsets from Type 1 diabetes patients. Naive, central memory and Treg TCRB repertoires appeared more alike in patients than in healthy donors.

Central memory, naive, regulatory and stem cell-like memory CD4+ cells were sorted by CD45RO/CCR7/CD25/CD127/CD95/CD27. TCRB transcripts that were expressed got sequenced, as all of the isolated RNA had been reverse transcribed. TCRdb's table, derived via immunoSEQ multiplex PCR, lists solely in-frame clones and lacks some. The repertoire has fewer than 350,000 clones, 14% to 15% of them found once; the top ten carry 0.015% to 0.017%. The origin of this receptor is a man aged 18 to 35 with type 1 diabetes. The specimen sequenced was naive CD4+ T cells from blood. The chain uses TRBV28 and TRBJ1-2, with D perhaps matching TRBD1 (5 bases). The CDR3, as DNA: TGTGCCAGCAGTCTGGGGGGGAACTATGGCTACACCTTC. Translated, it gives CASSLGGNYGYTF.